These T cell receptor beta chains were read from a single sample in a study of CD8+ T cells in alopecia areata. Generated by immunoSEQ multiplex PCR, the TCRdb table keeps only in-frame clones and is missing some. The table shows 150,000 to 200,000 clones, with 50% to 60% occurring only once. The specimen was CD4+ T cells sorted from blood, collected at week 0. The receptors were gathered from a human donor with alopecia areata. CDR3s include the opening cysteine and the closing phenylalanine or tryptophan. A D gene is named only where the DNA matches it firmly. Clone size is stated in some rows and not others, as once, few, many or a class when expanded.

clone_size | j_call | v_call | d_call | cdr3_length | cdr3_aa | cdr3_nt
- | TRBJ2-5 | TRBV29-1 | - | 13 | CSVEGGAVETQYF | TGCAGCGTTGAGGGGGGGGCAGTGGAGACCCAGTACTTC
- | TRBJ2-2 | TRBV30 | - | 16 | CAWSRPHGGSTGELFF | TGTGCCTGGAGTCGCCCACACGGAGGTTCCACCGGGGAGCTGTTTTTT
- | TRBJ2-5 | TRBV2 | TRBD1 | 15 | CASNTGQAPQETQYF | TGTGCCAGCAACACGGGACAGGCGCCTCAAGAGACCCAGTACTTC
few | TRBJ2-3 | TRBV5-1 | - | 14 | CASSLTGWLDTQYF | TGCGCCAGCAGCTTGACGGGGTGGCTAGATACGCAGTATTTT
once | TRBJ2-3 | TRBV5-1 | - | 15 | CASSLRGFDTDTQYF | TGCGCCAGCAGCTTGCGAGGTTTCGACACAGATACGCAGTATTTT
- | TRBJ2-3 | TRBV4-2 | TRBD2 | 16 | CASSPGTSGGQDTQYF | TGTGCCAGCAGCCCAGGGACTAGCGGGGGACAAGATACGCAGTATTTT
- | TRBJ2-1 | TRBV5-1 | - | 15 | CASSLTRDNYNEQFF | TGCGCCAGCAGCTTGACCCGGGACAATTACAATGAGCAGTTCTTC
- | TRBJ1-6 | TRBV25-1 | TRBD1 | 13 | CASRTGEASPLHF | TGTGCCAGCAGGACAGGGGAGGCTTCACCCCTCCACTTT
- | TRBJ2-7 | TRBV30 | - | 11 | CAWSLGGPRYF | TGTGCCTGGAGTCTCGGGGGTCCCAGGTACTTC
- | TRBJ1-5 | TRBV19 | TRBD1 | 14 | CASSPGQGKWSQHF | TGTGCCAGTAGTCCGGGACAGGGTAAGTGGTCCCAGCATTTT